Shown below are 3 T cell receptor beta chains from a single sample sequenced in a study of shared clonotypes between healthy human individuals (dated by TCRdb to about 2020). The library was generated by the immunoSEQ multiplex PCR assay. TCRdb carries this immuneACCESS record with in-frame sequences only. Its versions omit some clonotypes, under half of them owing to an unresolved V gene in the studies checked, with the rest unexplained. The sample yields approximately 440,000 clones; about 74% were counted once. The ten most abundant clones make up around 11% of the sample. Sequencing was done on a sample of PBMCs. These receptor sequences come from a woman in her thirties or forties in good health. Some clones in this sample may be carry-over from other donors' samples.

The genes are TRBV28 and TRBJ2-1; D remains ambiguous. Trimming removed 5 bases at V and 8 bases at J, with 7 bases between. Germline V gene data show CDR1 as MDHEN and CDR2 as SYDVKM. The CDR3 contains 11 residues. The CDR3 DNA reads TGTGCCAGCAGTAACTGGTATGAGCAGTTCTTC. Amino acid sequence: CASSNWYEQFF.

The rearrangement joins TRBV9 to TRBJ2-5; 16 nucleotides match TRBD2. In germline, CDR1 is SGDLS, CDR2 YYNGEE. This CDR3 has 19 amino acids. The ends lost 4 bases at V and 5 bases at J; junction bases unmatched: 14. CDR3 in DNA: TGTGCCAGCAGCCAGAGAACGGGACTAGCGGGAGGGCCGGGGGAGACCCAGTACTTC. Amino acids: CASSQRTGLAGGPGETQYF.

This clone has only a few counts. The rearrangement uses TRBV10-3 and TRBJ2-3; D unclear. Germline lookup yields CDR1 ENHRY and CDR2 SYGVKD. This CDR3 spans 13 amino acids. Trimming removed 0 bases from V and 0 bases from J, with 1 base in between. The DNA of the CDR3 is TGTGCCATCAGTGAGTCGAGCACAGATACGCAGTATTTT. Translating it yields CAISESSTDTQYF.